The next 5 T cell receptor beta chains were all read from a single sample in a study of response to subunit inactivated influenza vaccine (dated by TCRdb to the late 2010s). The method was RT-PCR. The listed sequencing device is Illumina HiSeq 2500. TCRdb applied fastp at Q25 and MiXCR to the public reads, then kept only in-frame beta chains. Rows are combined by CDR3 protein, so each entry shows the most common genes and DNA. Within this sample are over 650,000 distinct CDR3 sequences, with about a fifth of them counted one time only. Clones ranked in the top ten supply under 13% of the sample. Sample: PBMCs from blood, taken 5 days after vaccination. The source is a man aged 50-60 years who received an inactivated influenza vaccine. Donor details come from another sample of the same person, matched by shared clones.

The CDR3 coding sequence is TGCGCCAGCAGACAACAGGGGACGAACACTGAAGCTTTCTTT. Its protein product is CASRQQGTNTEAFF. This sequence joins TRBV5-1 and TRBJ1-1, with TRBD1 matching 7 bases. The CDR3 sequence is 14 residues long. Germline V gene lookup returns CDR1 SGHRS and CDR2 YFSETQ. The ends lost 5 bases at V and 1 base at J; junction bases unmatched: 5.

This clonotype was seen only a few times. The V call is TRBV5-1, the J call TRBJ2-1; D may be TRBD1 (6 bases). V lost 5 bases to trimming and J lost 0 bases, with 15 bases between them. The CDR3 covers 16 residues. Germline CDR1 SGHRS, CDR2 YFSETQ. The CDR3 DNA follows: TGCGCCAGCAGTCCAGGGCTGGGGGCCTCCTACAATGAGCAGTTCTTC. Protein product: CASSPGLGASYNEQFF.

This clonotype showed up just a few times. This chain joins TRBV4-3 and TRBJ2-3; D is ambiguous. Germline CDR1 reads LGHNA; CDR2 reads YSLEER. Trimming left V 0 bases short and J 3 bases short, with 10 bases between. The CDR3 covers 15 residues. CDR3 in amino acids: CASSQDFTDTDTQYF. The CDR3 DNA follows: TGCGCCAGCAGCCAAGATTTTACTGATACAGATACGCAGTATTTT.

This clonotype appeared a few times. This chain uses TRBV5-6 with TRBJ2-3; D could derive from TRBD1 or TRBD2 (5 bases each). This CDR3 is 15 amino acids long. The V end lost 0 bases, the J end lost 4 bases, and 12 bases lay between the germline ends. The germline V gene has CDR1 SGHDT and CDR2 YYEEEE. The CDR3 region is CASSLGQGVSDTQYF. The CDR3 region has the DNA TGTGCCAGCAGCTTGGGTCAGGGAGTGTCAGATACGCAGTATTTT.

This clonotype came up a few times. This chain joins TRBV4-3 and TRBJ1-4; 7 bases agree with TRBD1. Germline V gives CDR1 LGHNA, CDR2 YSLEER. The trim removed 4 bases at V and 5 bases at J, leaving 7 bases unmatched. CDR3 length: 15 residues. Here the CDR3 DNA reads TGCGCCAGCAGCCCGTTGACAGGGAAAAATGAAAAACTGTTTTTT. Amino acids: CASSPLTGKNEKLFF.